This T cell receptor (beta chain) was documented in a study of cytomegalovirus exposure and HLA in healthy donors. Whole-study findings and limits: Earlier analysis looked at TCR beta V segments, and most were productive about 87% or about 30% of the time. Excluded were some V segments that proved indistinguishable, including TRBV6-2 and TRBV6-3.

The PCR was carried out with 60 Vbeta primers and 13 Jbeta primers. The assay was immunoSEQ multiplex PCR, and TCRdb's table has in-frame clones only and misses some. Of more than 80,000 clones in the sample, roughly 80% are singletons; the top ten hold roughly 3.7%. Nominal health characterized the donors when sampled, though unrecorded immune exposures were likely. Details on this clone: What it recognizes is unknown.

V was pared by 3 bases and J by 3 bases, with 2 bases of the junction left unmatched. Germline lookup yields CDR1 LNHDA and CDR2 SQIVND (reference sequence). The CDR3 covers 14 residues. The clonotype was recovered from a man aged 55 to 70 in good health and CMV-seronegative. Sequenced material: PBMCs. V is TRBV19 and J is TRBJ1-2; TRBD1 matches at 9 bases. The CDR3: CASSITGGDYGYTF. As DNA, the CDR3 is TGTGCCAGTAGTATCACAGGGGGCGACTATGGCTACACCTTC.